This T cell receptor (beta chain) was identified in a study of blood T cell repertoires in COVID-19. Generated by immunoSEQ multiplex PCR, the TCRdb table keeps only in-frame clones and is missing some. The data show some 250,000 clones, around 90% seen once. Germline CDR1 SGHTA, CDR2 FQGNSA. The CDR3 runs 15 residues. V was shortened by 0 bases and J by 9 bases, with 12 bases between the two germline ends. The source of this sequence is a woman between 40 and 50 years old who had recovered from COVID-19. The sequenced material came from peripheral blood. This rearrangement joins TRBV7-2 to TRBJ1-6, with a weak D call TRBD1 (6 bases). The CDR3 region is CASSLAPQGPSPLHF. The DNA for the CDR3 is TGTGCCAGCAGCTTAGCCCCACAGGGACCTTCACCCCTCCACTTT.